This is a list of T cell receptor beta chains from one sample in a study of T cell responses to AZD1222 COVID-19 vaccine. The assay was immunoSEQ multiplex PCR, and TCRdb's table has in-frame clones only and misses some. The table records around 180,000 clones, over 75% of them present only once. The sample in question was peripheral blood, obtained on day 0 of AZD1222 vaccination. The receptors stem from an adult in good health. CDR3s include the opening cysteine and the closing phenylalanine or tryptophan. D genes are given only for firm matches. The size of a clone is reported for some rows only, either as once, few or many, or as a class for expanded clones.

>NA|NA|TRBJ2-1|TRBV5-4
TGTGCCAGCAGCACTGCAGCGAGACGCACGTACAATGAGCAGTTCTTC
CASSTAARRTYNEQFF
>NA|NA|TRBJ2-4|TRBV2
TGTGCCAGCTGGGGCGTTACCAAAAACATTCAGTACTTC
CASWGVTKNIQYF
>NA|NA|TRBJ1-3|TRBV7-2
TGTGCCAGCAGCCTCGCCGCGACAGTTCACTCTGGAAACACCATATATTTT
CASSLAATVHSGNTIYF
>NA|NA|TRBJ1-1|TRBV28
TGTGCCAGCAGTTGGGAAGTAAGGAACACTGAAGCTTTCTTT
CASSWEVRNTEAFF
>NA|TRBD2|TRBJ2-1|TRBV6-4
TGTGCCAGCAGTGCCATAGCGGGGGGGGTTCCCAATGAGCAGTTCTTC
CASSAIAGGVPNEQFF
>NA|NA|TRBJ1-2|TRBV3-1/TRBV3-2
TGTGCCAGCAGCCAGCAGGGAGGATGGTATGGCTACACCTTC
CASSQQGGWYGYTF
>NA|NA|TRBJ1-2|TRBV27
TGTGCCAGCAGGGGGGGAGGGAGACGGGCCTATGGCTACACCTTC
CASRGGGRRAYGYTF
>NA|TRBD2|TRBJ2-5|TRBV9
TGTGCCAGCAGCACCACCCCGATTGGGACTATCCAAGAGACCCAGTACTTC
CASSTTPIGTIQETQYF
>once|NA|TRBJ1-1|TRBV28
TGTGCCAGCAAGGGTCCCAGATGGAACACTGAAGCTTTCTTT
CASKGPRWNTEAFF
>NA|NA|TRBJ1-1|TRBV11-1
TGTGCCAGCAGTCAAAGACAGGAGGCTGAAGCTTTCTTT
CASSQRQEAEAFF
>NA|NA|TRBJ2-7|TRBV29-1
TGCAGCGTTGAGGCAGTCGACACCTACGAGCAGTACTTC
CSVEAVDTYEQYF
>NA|TRBD1|TRBJ1-3|TRBV5-4
TGTGCCAGCAGCCCGGACAGGGTGTCTGGAAACACCATATATTTT
CASSPDRVSGNTIYF
>NA|NA|TRBJ1-4|TRBV7-9
TGTGCCAGCAGCTCTCACGGTCCACCTAATGAAAAACTGTTTTTC
CASSSHGPPNEKLFF
>NA|NA|TRBJ1-1|TRBV10-3
TGTGCCATCAGTGCCCAAACTTTAACTGACCCTGAAGCTTTCTTT
CAISAQTLTDPEAFF
>NA|NA|TRBJ2-4|TRBV3-1/TRBV3-2
TGTGCCAGCAGCCAAGGGAGGGGGGGCTTAAACATTCAGTACTTC
CASSQGRGGLNIQYF
>NA|NA|TRBJ1-2|TRBV2
TGTGCCAGCACCGGGGGCCGAGCTAACTATGGCTACACCTTC
CASTGGRANYGYTF
>NA|NA|TRBJ2-5|TRBV15
TGTGCCACCAGCAGAGATCAAGGGCGCGGGGAGACCCAGTACTTC
CATSRDQGRGETQYF
>NA|NA|TRBJ2-5|TRBV7-9
TGTGCCAGCAGATCCAGGCACGAAATCCAAGAGACCCAGTACTTC
CASRSRHEIQETQYF